A single sample is the source of the 2 T cell receptor beta chains below, sequenced in a study of OX40 agonist ivuxolimab in advanced cancers. The library was obtained by the immunoSEQ multiplex PCR assay. TCRdb re-hosts the immuneACCESS table, in-frame sequences only. Its copies lack some clones; in the studies checked, an unresolved V gene accounts for under half of them, and the cause for the rest is not known. The sample data list approximately 94,000 clones, and roughly 84% of these were observed just once. The ten largest clones capture 0.9% to 1.2% of the sample. The sample consisted of CD4+ or CD8+ T cells sorted from blood, taken in a trial of the OX40 agonist ivuxolimab. These receptors all stem from an adult with an advanced solid tumor such as melanoma, head and neck, liver or kidney cancer.

V usage is TRBV18 and J usage is TRBJ1-2; no clear D gene. From germline, CDR1 is KGHSH and CDR2 LQKENI. The CDR3 has 13 residues. The V gene lost 3 bases and the J gene lost 4 bases, with 9 bases spanning the gap. DNA of the CDR3: TGTGCCAGCTCACCTTGGCAGACCTATGGCTACACCTTC. Translation: CASSPWQTYGYTF.

V gene TRBV11-2 combines with J gene TRBJ2-3; 10 bases map to TRBD2. This CDR3 is built from 18 residues. The ends lost 5 bases at V and 4 bases at J; junction bases unmatched: 15. Germline loops: CDR1 SGHAT, CDR2 FQNNGV. CDR3 in DNA: TGTGCCAGCAGCCCTATCTTGGGGAGCGGGGGGGCGGCAGATACGCAGTATTTT. Protein: CASSPILGSGGAADTQYF.